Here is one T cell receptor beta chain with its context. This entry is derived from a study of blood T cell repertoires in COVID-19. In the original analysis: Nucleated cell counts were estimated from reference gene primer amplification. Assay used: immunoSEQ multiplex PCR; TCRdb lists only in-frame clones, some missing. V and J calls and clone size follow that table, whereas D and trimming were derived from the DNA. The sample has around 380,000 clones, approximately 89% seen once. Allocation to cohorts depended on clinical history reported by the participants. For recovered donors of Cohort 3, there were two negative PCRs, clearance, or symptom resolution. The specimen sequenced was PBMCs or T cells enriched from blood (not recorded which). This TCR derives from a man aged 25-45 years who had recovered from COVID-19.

DNA for the CDR3: TGTGCCAGCAGTTTATGGGGAACTAGCGGGGGCACAGATACGCAGTATTTT. This gives the protein CASSLWGTSGGTDTQYF. This chain uses TRBV27 with TRBJ2-3, with 10 bases lining up with TRBD2. The trim removed 1 base at V and 1 base at J, leaving 5 bases unmatched. Germline V lookup: CDR1 MNHEY, CDR2 SMNVEV (reference sequence). The CDR3 spans 17 residues.